Described below is a single T cell receptor beta chain sequence and its context. Repertoires were generated with immunoSEQ multiplex PCR, while TCRdb's copy carries only in-frame clones and drops some. The sample carries about a million clones, around 77% recorded once. This record comes from a study of shared clonotypes between healthy human individuals. Across the study: In total, the donors were a couple of women and a few men aged 18 to 49.

CD45RA-negative memory and CD45RA+ naive subsets were split from the CD4+ cells. The CDR3 has 14 residues. V lost 4 bases, J lost 1 base, and 2 bases stayed unmatched. Germline V gene sequence: CDR1 SGHNT, CDR2 YYREEE (reference sequence). The rearrangement uses TRBV5-4 and TRBJ2-3; 8 bases line up with TRBD2. The clonotype comes from a man aged 18 to 30 in good health. Some clones in this sample may be carry-over from other donors' samples. The sequenced material came from memory CD4+ T cells from PBMCs. Specified subset: CD45RA-negative fraction. This CDR3 reads CASSLGLGTDTQYF. CDR3 DNA: TGTGCCAGCAGCCTGGGACTAGGCACAGATACGCAGTATTTT. The entire variable domain, with the rest obtained from reference TRBV5-4 and TRBJ2-3, is as follows: ETGVTQSPTHLIKTRGQQVTLRCSSQSGHNTVSWYQQALGQGPQFIFQYYREEENGRGNFPPRFSGLQFPNYSSELNVNALELDDSALYLCASSLGLGTDTQYFGPGTRLTVL.